This TCR beta chain was recorded in a study of healthy donors' naive CD4 and CD8 T cells. Study-wide findings and caveats: CDR3 charge plus V and J genes appeared to account for about an eighth of CD4/CD8 variance.

Concerning this clonotype: Its cognate antigen is unknown.

CDR1 is ENHRY and CDR2 is SYGVKD in the germline V gene. With 1 base removed from V and 3 bases from J, the gap between germline ends came to 13 bases. This CDR3 has 15 residues. TCR libraries were built from around 0.45 ug of total RNA by linear amplification. In the authors' methods: 5 healthy donors contributed 60,000 to 80,000 sequenced TCR alpha transcripts. TCRdb ran MiXCR on the reads and lists one entry per CDR3 protein. The V and J calls and clone size are TCRdb's, not the authors'. This table has roughly 200,000 distinct CDR3 sequences, under 85% appearing once. This receptor was obtained from a pool of human donors in good health; the sample pools cells from several healthy donors. The genes are TRBV10-3 and TRBJ2-7; D uncertain. The sample consisted of naive CD4+ and CD8+ T cells sorted from blood, pooled from several donors. The CDR3: CAISEYNTTVYEQYF. DNA of the CDR3: TGTGCCATCAGTGAGTATAACACCACCGTCTACGAGCAGTACTTC.